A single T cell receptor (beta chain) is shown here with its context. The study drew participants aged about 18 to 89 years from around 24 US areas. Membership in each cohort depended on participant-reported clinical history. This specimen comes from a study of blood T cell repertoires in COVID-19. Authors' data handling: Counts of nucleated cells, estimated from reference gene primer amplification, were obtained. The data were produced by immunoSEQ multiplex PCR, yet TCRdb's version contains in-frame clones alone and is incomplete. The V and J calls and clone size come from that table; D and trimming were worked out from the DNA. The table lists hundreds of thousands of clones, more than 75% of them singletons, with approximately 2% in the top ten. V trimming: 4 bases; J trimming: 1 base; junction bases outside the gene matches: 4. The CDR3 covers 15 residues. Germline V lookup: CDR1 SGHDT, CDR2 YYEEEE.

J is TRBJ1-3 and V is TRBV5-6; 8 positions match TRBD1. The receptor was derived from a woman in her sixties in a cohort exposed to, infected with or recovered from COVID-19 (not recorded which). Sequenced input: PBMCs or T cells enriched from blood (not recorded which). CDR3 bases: TGTGCCAGCAGCGGCTACAGGGGGTCTGGAAACACCATATATTTT. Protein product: CASSGYRGSGNTIYF.